The TCR beta chain under discussion was sequenced for a study of blood T cell repertoires in COVID-19. Study-level information: There were acute and convalescent COVID-19 samples, and they came from the United States, Italy and Spain.

Participants were aged about 18 to 90 years, lived in 24 US areas, and enrolled virtually. Cohort allocation depended upon clinical history that participants reported. How the authors handled the data: Counts of nucleated cells, estimated from reference gene primer amplification, were obtained. Method: immunoSEQ multiplex PCR; TCRdb's copy keeps in-frame clones and lacks some. D and trimming come from the DNA, and the V and J calls and clone size come from that table. The sample holds about 81,000 clones; around 89% are singletons and the top ten take approximately 1%. Germline V lookup: CDR1 MGHDK, CDR2 SYGVNS. Trimming left V 4 bases short and J 3 bases short, with 9 bases between. This CDR3 is built from 13 residues.

The sample comprised PBMCs or T cells enriched from blood (not recorded which). This clonotype was obtained from a woman aged 45-60 years with acute COVID-19. The J gene is TRBJ1-2, the V gene TRBV25-1, with D perhaps matching TRBD1 (6 bases). Here the CDR3 reads CASSARGDYGYTF. The DNA of the CDR3 is TGTGCCAGCAGTGCCAGGGGTGACTATGGCTACACCTTC.